This note documents a single TCR beta chain sequence. Its antigen remains unknown. The CDR3 extends over 15 amino acids. V lost 5 bases and J 0 bases, leaving 14 bases between the germline ends. Per the germline V gene, CDR1 is MNHEY and CDR2 is SMNVEV (reference sequence). The data originate from a study of T cell clones after liver transplantation. On the study more broadly: HCV positivity affected three of eight recipients; the rest lacked autoimmune or viral indications. Tolerant meant at least one year fully off immunosuppression without liver enzymes above twice normal.

Sequencing used immunoSEQ multiplex PCR; TCRdb keeps in-frame clones, though not all of them. The sample records roughly 70,000 clones, 75% to 85% being singletons. Study-wide findings and caveats: A significant post-transplant drop in circulating graft-donor-reactive CD4 TCRbeta sequences occurred in most of the 8 subjects.

The sequence was obtained from a human donor who received a liver transplant. The chain is built from TRBV27 and TRBJ2-7; no definite D call. The specimen was CD4+ T cells from blood, collected before liver transplant. Here the CDR3 reads CASSLQVSSSYEQYF. CDR3 DNA sequence: TGTGCCAGCAGTCTTCAGGTTTCGAGCTCCTACGAGCAGTACTTC.